This entry lists 32 T cell receptor beta chains sequenced from one sample in a study of T cell responses to AZD1222 COVID-19 vaccine. The method was immunoSEQ multiplex PCR; TCRdb's version includes in-frame clones alone and lacks a portion of them. The repertoire consists of about 160,000 clones, with around 93% occurring once and the leading ten covering less than 2.5%. This specimen consisted of peripheral blood, obtained on day 0 of AZD1222 vaccination. Receptors were obtained from an adult in good health.

The table lists this clone with a count of one. The genes are TRBV5-6 and TRBJ1-1; D not resolved. The CDR3 totals 14 residues. The germline V gene encodes CDR1 SGHDT and CDR2 YYEEEE. With 2 bases removed from V and 8 bases from J, the gap between germline ends came to 16 bases. Written as DNA, the CDR3 is TGTGCCAGCAGCTTCGAATTCGAAGGGCAGGAAGCTTTCTTT. It encodes CASSFEFEGQEAFF. Combining the CDR3 with reference TRBV5-6 and TRBJ1-1 gives the whole variable domain DAGVTQSPTHLIKTRGQQVTLRCSPKSGHDTVSWYQQALGQGPQFIFQYYEEEERQRGNFPDRFSGHQFPNYSSELNVNALLLGDSALYLCASSFEFEGQEAFFGQGTRLTVV.

The chain joins TRBV7-9 to TRBJ2-1; D is undetermined. CDR3 length equals 15 residues. The V end lost 4 bases, the J end lost 8 bases, and 18 bases lay between the germline ends. Germline assignment: CDR1 SEHNR and CDR2 FQNEAQ (reference sequence). The CDR3 sequence: CASSSAAHRLDEQFF. DNA for the CDR3: TGTGCCAGCAGCTCCGCCGCCCATAGGTTGGATGAGCAGTTCTTC.

V gene TRBV19 combines with J gene TRBJ1-5, with 7 nucleotides matching TRBD1. Germline CDR1 is LNHDA and CDR2 is SQIVND (reference sequence). The CDR3 consists of 14 residues. Unmatched junction bases numbered 12, after V lost 7 bases and J lost 9 bases. Here the CDR3 DNA reads TGTGCCAGTAATAGCGCGGGACAGACTGCGCCCCAGCATTTT. Its protein is CASNSAGQTAPQHF.

This clone was recorded only once. The chain has TRBV19 and TRBJ2-7, with 11 bases matching TRBD1. Losses at the gene ends were 5 bases for V and 3 bases for J; bases not matched to a gene: 3. Germline CDR1 and CDR2: LNHDA and SQIVND (reference sequence). This CDR3 comprises 14 residues. This CDR3 is CASSGQGAIYEQYF. As DNA, the CDR3 is TGTGCCAGTAGTGGACAGGGGGCTATCTACGAGCAGTACTTC.

The V call is TRBV6-5, the J call TRBJ1-6; maybe TRBD1 (6 bases). Germline loops: CDR1 MNHEY, CDR2 SVGAGI. The CDR3 length is 14 residues. Trimming removed 7 bases from V and 7 bases from J, with 14 bases in between. This CDR3 is CASIGGGENSPLHF. The DNA of the CDR3 is TGTGCCAGCATAGGAGGGGGGGAAAATTCACCCCTCCACTTT.

V usage is TRBV4-3 and J usage is TRBJ2-3, with 11 bases that match TRBD2. Germline V gives CDR1 LGHNA, CDR2 YSLEER. V lost 2 bases and J lost 2; bases outside the gene matches: 6. The CDR3 consists of 17 residues. The chain's CDR3 is CASSQTSGRSPTDTQYF. Here the CDR3 DNA reads TGCGCCAGCAGCCAAACTAGCGGGAGAAGTCCCACAGATACGCAGTATTTT.

This clone was seen once. The chain carries TRBV6-2 or TRBV6-3 and TRBJ2-5; TRBD1 agrees at 7 bases. With 6 bases clipped from V and 8 bases from J, the junction kept 6 bases outside the gene matches. The germline gives CDR1 MNHEY, CDR2 SVGEGT. CDR3 length: 12 amino acids. CDR3 sequence: CASSRQGVTQYF. The CDR3 nucleotides are TGTGCCAGCAGCCGGCAGGGGGTAACCCAGTACTTC.

The rearrangement uses TRBV11-2 and TRBJ2-1; D call uncertain. Germline CDR1 is SGHAT and CDR2 is FQNNGV. This CDR3 has 15 amino acids. V was pared by 0 bases and J by 0 bases, with 6 bases between. As DNA, the CDR3 is TGTGCCAGCAGCTTAGACAGCAGCTCCTACAATGAGCAGTTCTTC. Its translation: CASSLDSSSYNEQFF.

V is TRBV11-2 and J is TRBJ2-7, with D possibly matching TRBD1 (6 bases). Germline assignment: CDR1 SGHAT and CDR2 FQNNGV. V was shortened by 0 bases and J by 2 bases, with 8 bases between the two germline ends. This CDR3 comprises 14 residues. The chain's CDR3 is CASSLESGAYEQYF. In nucleotides, the CDR3 is TGTGCCAGCAGCTTAGAGTCAGGGGCCTACGAGCAGTACTTC.

The rearrangement uses TRBV7-9 and TRBJ1-6, with no clear D. V shed 5 bases and J shed 6 bases, with 14 bases lying between them. CDR3 size: 15 residues. Germline V lookup: CDR1 SEHNR, CDR2 FQNEAQ (reference sequence). The CDR3 loop is CASSPGEAVNSPLHF. CDR3 coding DNA: TGTGCCAGCAGCCCCGGCGAGGCAGTTAATTCACCCCTCCACTTT. Full variable domain (missing parts from reference TRBV7-9 and TRBJ1-6): DTGVSQNPRHKITKRGQNVTFRCDPISEHNRLYWYRQTLGQGPEFLTYFQNEAQLEKSRLLSDRFSAERPKGSFSTLEIQRTEQGDSAMYLCASSPGEAVNSPLHFGNGTRLTVT.

The chain carries TRBV7-2 and TRBJ1-6; D gene unclear. This CDR3 has 15 residues. With 1 base removed from V and 3 bases from J, the gap between germline ends came to 7 bases. Germline-derived CDR1 and CDR2 are SGHTA and FQGNSA. The CDR3 here is CASSLEWVYNSPLHF. For the CDR3, the DNA is TGTGCCAGCAGCTTAGAATGGGTCTATAATTCACCCCTCCACTTT. The entire variable domain, with the rest obtained from reference TRBV7-2 and TRBJ1-6, is as follows: GAGVSQSPSNKVTEKGKDVELRCDPISGHTALYWYRQSLGQGLEFLIYFQGNSAPDKSGLPSDRFSAERTGGSVSTLTIQRTQQEDSAVYLCASSLEWVYNSPLHFGNGTRLTVT.

This chain connects TRBV5-1 to TRBJ1-2, with a weak D call TRBD1 (5 bases). V shed 5 bases and J shed 0 bases, with 11 bases lying between them. Germline lookup yields CDR1 SGHRS and CDR2 YFSETQ. CDR3 length equals 14 residues. DNA of the CDR3: TGCGCCAGCAGTCCCAGGGTAGCTAACTATGGCTACACCTTC. Its protein product is CASSPRVANYGYTF.

This chain joins TRBV7-2 and TRBJ1-3; D ambiguous. CDR3 length: 18 amino acids. Trimming left V 5 bases short and J 1 base short, with 21 bases between. From germline, CDR1 is SGHTA and CDR2 FQGNSA. The CDR3 DNA reads as TGTGCCAGCAGCCCACGGTCTCGCAGCCCGGCGTCTGGAAACACCATATATTTT. Encoded protein: CASSPRSRSPASGNTIYF.

The V gene is TRBV7-2, the J gene TRBJ2-7, with D possibly matching TRBD2 (6 bases). V was clipped by 4 bases and J by 3 bases, with 16 bases between them. The CDR3 is 15 amino acids. CDR1 SGHTA and CDR2 FQGNSA come from the germline V gene. CDR3 sequence (DNA): TGTGCCAGCAGCTCAAACCAGGGAGGTAGCTACGAGCAGTACTTC. Translating gives CASSSNQGGSYEQYF.

The chain combines TRBV7-9 with TRBJ1-1; 11 bases match TRBD1. V dropped 5 bases and J dropped 3; count of bases not matched to a gene: 8. The CDR3 runs 16 residues. Germline V CDR1 and CDR2: SEHNR, FQNEAQ (reference sequence). The DNA of the CDR3 is TGTGCCAGCAGCGCCGGGACAGGGGGTAAATACACTGAAGCTTTCTTT. It is translated as CASSAGTGGKYTEAFF.

This clone was seen only once. V and J are TRBV7-3 and TRBJ2-1, with 9 bases matching TRBD2. CDR3 length equals 13 residues. Germline trimming cut 3 bases from V and 10 bases from J; bases unmatched to any gene: 4. Per the germline V gene, CDR1 is SGHTA and CDR2 is FQGTGA. For the CDR3, the DNA is TGTGCCAGCAGCTTCCTAGCGGGAAGGGAGCAGTTCTTC. This translates into CASSFLAGREQFF.

V and J are TRBV7-9 and TRBJ2-3; 7 nucleotides match TRBD2. Germline V gives CDR1 SEHNR, CDR2 FQNEAQ (reference sequence). The CDR3 is 17 amino acids. The V and J ends lost 1 base and 6 bases, in that order; junction bases with no gene match: 13. CDR3 nucleotides: TGTGCCAGCAGCTTAGAGTTGTCGGGGGGATGGTCCGATACGCAGTATTTT. This translates into CASSLELSGGWSDTQYF.

This clone was seen just once. The chain links TRBV5-4 to TRBJ2-5; 12 bases match TRBD1. V lost 2 bases to trimming and J lost 4 bases; unmatched junction nucleotides: 3. In germline, CDR1 is SGHNT, CDR2 YYREEE (reference sequence). The CDR3 has 15 residues. The CDR3 nucleotides are TGTGCCAGCAGCTTAGGGGACAGGGGGCGAGAGACCCAGTACTTC. Translating gives CASSLGDRGRETQYF.

This chain joins TRBV20-1 and TRBJ1-4; D is uncertain. This CDR3 is 11 amino acids long. The ends were cut back, 2 bases at V and 7 bases at J, with 5 bases in the middle. Germline-derived CDR1 and CDR2 are DFQATT and SNEGSKA (reference sequence). For the CDR3, the DNA is TGCAGTGCTAGACGGAGTGAAAAACTGTTTTTT. Translation gives CSARRSEKLFF.

The CDR3 sequence is CSAGLGTEAFF. In DNA, the CDR3 is TGCAGCGCGGGGTTGGGGACTGAAGCTTTCTTT. The gene calls are TRBV29-1 and TRBJ1-1, with unresolved D. The CDR3 contains 11 residues. Germline V gene sequence: CDR1 SQVTM, CDR2 ANQGSEA. V was pared by 7 bases and J by 5 bases, with 11 bases between. Full variable domain (missing parts from reference TRBV29-1 and TRBJ1-1): SAVISQKPSRDICQRGTSLTIQCQVDSQVTMMFWYRQQPGQSLTLIATANQGSEATYESGFVIDKFPISRPNLTFSTLTVSNMSPEDSSIYLCSAGLGTEAFFGQGTRLTVV.

This chain uses TRBV5-6 with TRBJ1-1; TRBD1 agrees at 9 bases. The V and J ends lost 4 bases and 3 bases, in that order; junction bases with no gene match: 10. CDR3 length equals 16 residues. The germline V gene encodes CDR1 SGHDT and CDR2 YYEEEE. In nucleotides, the CDR3 is TGTGCCAGCAGCCGGGGGACAGGGTACAGGGACACTGAAGCTTTCTTT. It translates to CASSRGTGYRDTEAFF.

The chain is built from TRBV12-3 or TRBV12-4 and TRBJ2-1; D not certain. The CDR3 spans 12 residues. The V end lost 1 base, the J end lost 9 bases, and 7 bases lay between the germline ends. The CDR3 nucleotides read TGTGCCAGCAGTTTAGTTGAGCTTGAGCAGTTCTTC. Protein sequence: CASSLVELEQFF.

The V call is TRBV5-6, the J call TRBJ1-6; TRBD1 aligns across 8 bases. From germline, CDR1 is SGHDT and CDR2 YYEEEE. The CDR3 covers 15 residues. Trimming cost V 4 bases and J 9 bases; bases outside gene matches: 9. This CDR3 is CASSKDRGRGSPLHF. CDR3 bases: TGTGCCAGCAGCAAAGACAGGGGCCGGGGTTCACCCCTCCACTTT.

The chain employs TRBV5-4 and TRBJ2-1, with a tentative D call TRBD2 (7 bases). Germline assignment: CDR1 SGHNT and CDR2 YYREEE (reference sequence). With 3 bases removed from V and 4 bases from J, the gap between germline ends came to 11 bases. The CDR3 totals 14 residues. CDR3 sequence: CASSWEGDYNEQFF. Here the CDR3 DNA reads TGTGCCAGCAGCTGGGAGGGGGATTACAATGAGCAGTTCTTC.

The chain carries TRBV6-2 or TRBV6-3 and TRBJ2-3, with 8 bases identical to TRBD2. CDR3 length equals 16 residues. The trim removed 2 bases at V and 4 bases at J, leaving 8 bases unmatched. CDR1 and CDR2 (germline): MNHEY, SVGEGT. In DNA form, the CDR3 reads TGTGCCAGCAGTTACGATCAGACTAGCGCGGCAGATACGCAGTATTTT. It encodes CASSYDQTSAADTQYF.

The gene calls are TRBV6-5 and TRBJ2-1; 9 bases agree with TRBD1. This CDR3 has 14 amino acids. Germline CDR1 MNHEY, CDR2 SVGAGI. With V trimmed by 10 bases and J by 3 bases, 7 bases remained unmatched. CDR3 coding DNA: TGTGCCACAGGGGACAGGGCCTACTACAATGAGCAGTTCTTC. It encodes CATGDRAYYNEQFF.

This chain connects TRBV27 to TRBJ2-1; 11 bases fit TRBD2. There are 18 residues in the CDR3. Germline lookup yields CDR1 MNHEY and CDR2 SMNVEV (reference sequence). V trimming: 8 bases; J trimming: 4 bases; junction bases outside the gene matches: 16. The CDR3 nucleotides are TGTGCCAGCGACGACGAGTGGGATAGCGGGGGGGCATACAATGAGCAGTTCTTC. Encoded protein: CASDDEWDSGGAYNEQFF.

The V and J genes are TRBV28 and TRBJ1-5, with 11 bases lining up with TRBD1. J gave up 6 bases and V 2 bases, and 6 bases lay outside the gene matches. CDR3 length equals 16 residues. The germline CDR1 and CDR2 sequences are MDHEN and SYDVKM. The chain's CDR3 is CASSLLGQGGSQPQHF. In DNA form, the CDR3 reads TGTGCCAGCAGTTTACTGGGACAGGGGGGGAGTCAGCCCCAGCATTTT.

The V gene is TRBV2, the J gene TRBJ1-1; TRBD1 might be the D (5 bases). Trimming pared 7 bases from V and 4 bases from J, leaving 13 bases between. CDR1 and CDR2 (germline): SNHLY, FYNNEI. The CDR3 spans 13 residues. CDR3 DNA sequence: TGTGCCAGCAACTTGGGGGGAACCACTGAAGCTTTCTTT. Protein sequence: CASNLGGTTEAFF.

The J gene is TRBJ1-5, the V gene TRBV6-5; a weak D match, TRBD1 (6 bases). CDR3 size: 14 residues. Per germline, CDR1 MNHEY and CDR2 SVGAGI. Trimming shortened V by 5 bases and J by 6 bases, and 14 bases separated the two germline ends. CDR3 sequence: CASSLNRVSQPQHF. CDR3 DNA sequence: TGTGCCAGCAGTCTAAACAGGGTCTCTCAGCCCCAGCATTTT.

The chain carries TRBV4-1 and TRBJ1-6; D uncertain. The CDR3 totals 13 residues. Germline values: CDR1 MGHRA, CDR2 YSYEKL. V was trimmed by 0 bases and J by 13 bases, leaving 10 bases between them. In DNA, the CDR3 is TGCGCCAGCAGCCAAGACCCTGACGAGCCCCTCCACTTT. It encodes CASSQDPDEPLHF.

This clone was detected once. This sequence joins TRBV28 and TRBJ1-4; D not certain. Germline V gene data show CDR1 as MDHEN and CDR2 as SYDVKM. The CDR3 sequence is 12 residues long. Trimming took 5 bases from V and 8 from J, leaving 9 bases between them. CDR3 sequence: CASSLAGEKLFF. In DNA, the CDR3 is TGTGCCAGCAGTCTGGCGGGCGAAAAACTGTTTTTT.